This T cell receptor beta chain derives from a study of T-cell reconstitution after alpha-beta-depleted transplantation in children. Preparation of the TCRbeta library was carried out with unique molecular identifiers. MiXCR, applied by TCRdb to the PCR reads, yields one record per CDR3 protein. The sample includes some 300,000 distinct CDR3 sequences, about a tenth of them seen just once. The CDR3 length is 16 residues. Trimming took off 5 bases at V and 1 base at J, with 15 bases between the two ends. Only a few counts were recorded for this clonotype. Sample: PBMCs from the stem cell graft donor, taken from the stem cell graft. This clonotype was sampled from a human donor who donated a stem cell graft to a child with acute lymphoblastic leukemia. The chain couples TRBV12-3 or TRBV12-4 to TRBJ1-5; D may be TRBD1 (5 bases). The CDR3 reads CASSRTGGTSNQPQHF. The DNA for the CDR3 is TGTGCCAGCAGTCGGACGGGGGGGACCAGCAATCAGCCCCAGCATTTT.